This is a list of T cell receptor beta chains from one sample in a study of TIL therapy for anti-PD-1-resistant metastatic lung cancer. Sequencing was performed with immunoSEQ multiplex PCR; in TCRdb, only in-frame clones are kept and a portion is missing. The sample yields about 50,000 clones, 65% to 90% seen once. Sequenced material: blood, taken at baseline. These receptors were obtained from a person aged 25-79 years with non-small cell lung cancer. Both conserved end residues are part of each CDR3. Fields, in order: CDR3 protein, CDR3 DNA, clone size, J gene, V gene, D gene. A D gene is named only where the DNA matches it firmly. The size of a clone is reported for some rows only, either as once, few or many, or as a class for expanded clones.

CASTLQGYTEAFF | TGTGCCAGCACCCTACAGGGGTACACTGAAGCTTTCTTT | once | TRBJ1-1 | TRBV2 | TRBD1
CASARGRNSYEQYF | TGTGCCAGTGCTAGGGGGAGAAACTCCTACGAGCAGTACTTC | - | TRBJ2-7 | TRBV6-6 | -
CASSWTDINNQPQHF | TGTGCCAGCAGTTGGACAGATATTAACAATCAGCCCCAGCATTTT | - | TRBJ1-5 | TRBV2 | -
CASSLLEGRETQYF | TGTGCCAGCAGCTTATTGGAGGGGAGGGAGACCCAGTACTTC | - | TRBJ2-5 | TRBV7-8 | -
CATSQERGGARYEQFF | TGTGCCACCAGCCAGGAGCGGGGGGGTGCTCGGTATGAGCAGTTCTTC | once | TRBJ2-1 | TRBV15 | TRBD2
CASSPVENIQYF | TGTGCCAGCTCACCGGTCGAAAACATTCAGTACTTC | - | TRBJ2-4 | TRBV18 | -
CASTQGGTGTYEQYF | TGTGCCAGCACTCAGGGGGGGACAGGAACCTACGAGCAGTACTTC | - | TRBJ2-7 | TRBV6-5 | -
CASSHPDLAVKLFF | TGTGCCAGTAGCCACCCGGACCTGGCGGTGAAACTGTTTTTT | - | TRBJ1-4 | TRBV19 | -
CASSLGTGGREKLFF | TGTGCCAGCAGCTTGGGGACAGGGGGCCGTGAAAAACTGTTTTTT | - | TRBJ1-4 | TRBV7-2 | TRBD1
CASSPGGQETQYF | TGTGCCAGCAGTCCCGGGGGCCAAGAGACCCAGTACTTC | - | TRBJ2-5 | TRBV28 | -
CASSGGGPSTDTQYF | TGTGCCAGCAGCGGGGGGGGACCTAGCACAGATACGCAGTATTTT | - | TRBJ2-3 | TRBV28 | TRBD2
CASSLDQGTGNTIYF | TGTGCCAGCAGCTTGGATCAGGGTACGGGAAACACCATATATTTT | - | TRBJ1-3 | TRBV5-6 | -
CASSMGLSGVAYF | TGTGCCAGTAGTATGGGTCTGTCGGGAGTCGCGTACTTC | - | TRBJ2-7 | TRBV19 | -
CASRYGNGYGYTF | TGTGCCAGCAGATACGGGAACGGGTATGGCTACACCTTC | - | TRBJ1-2 | TRBV6-2/TRBV6-3 | -
CASSFRAHGTYNEQFF | TGCGCCAGCAGCTTCAGGGCCCATGGGACCTACAATGAGCAGTTCTTC | once | TRBJ2-1 | TRBV5-1 | -
CASSLEPGILSVQYF | TGTGCCAGCAGCTTAGAACCTGGGATTTTAAGCGTGCAGTACTTC | - | TRBJ2-7 | TRBV11-2 | -
CASSPGTSGGTGELFF | TGCGCCAGCAGCCCCGGGACATCCGGAGGCACCGGGGAGCTGTTTTTT | - | TRBJ2-2 | TRBV5-1 | -
CASSLEAGKSQPQHF | TGTGCCAGCAGCTTAGAGGCAGGGAAGAGTCAGCCCCAGCATTTT | - | TRBJ1-5 | TRBV11-3 | -
CASSLDRDEQFF | TGTGCCAGCAGTTTGGATCGCGATGAGCAGTTCTTC | - | TRBJ2-1 | TRBV28 | -
CASSLVDSSYEQYF | TGTGCCAGCAGCTTAGTGGACAGCTCCTACGAGCAGTACTTC | - | TRBJ2-7 | TRBV7-2 | -